These 3 T cell receptor beta chains were all obtained from the same sample, sequenced in a study of blood T cell repertoires in COVID-19. Here immunoSEQ multiplex PCR was the method, and the copy in TCRdb shows in-frame clones only, minus some. The sample yields around 230,000 clones, 75% to 90% seen once. The specimen sequenced was PBMCs or T cells enriched from blood (not recorded which). All receptors derive from a woman in her thirties or forties with acute COVID-19.

The J gene is TRBJ1-5, the V gene TRBV6-5, with a possible D match to TRBD1 (6 bases). Germline lookup yields CDR1 MNHEY and CDR2 SVGAGI. Trimming shortened V by 6 bases and J by 0 bases, and 12 bases separated the two germline ends. This CDR3 has 15 residues. The CDR3 spells CASRPRTASNQPQHF. CDR3 bases: TGTGCCAGCAGACCCCGGACAGCTAGCAATCAGCCCCAGCATTTT.

This clone was detected only once. The chain couples TRBV18 to TRBJ2-5, with D tentatively TRBD1 (5 bases). Germline V gene data show CDR1 as KGHSH and CDR2 as LQKENI. V dropped 5 bases and J dropped 2 bases, with 9 bases sitting between them. The CDR3 loop spans 13 amino acids. CDR3 residues: CASSATVQETQYF. The CDR3 coding sequence is TGTGCCAGCTCAGCGACAGTTCAAGAGACCCAGTACTTC. The complete variable domain, with remaining parts taken from reference TRBV18 and TRBJ2-5, reads NAGVMQNPRHLVRRRGQEARLRCSPMKGHSHVYWYRQLPEEGLKFMVYLQKENIIDESGMPKERFSAEFPKEGPSILRIQQVVRGDSAAYFCASSATVQETQYFGPGTRLLVL.

The gene calls are TRBV7-6 and TRBJ1-2, with D possibly being TRBD1 (5 bases). The CDR3 totals 15 residues. The V and J ends lost 1 base and 4 bases respectively, with 13 bases between them. Germline V gene data show CDR1 as SGHVS and CDR2 as FNYEAQ. CDR3 protein: CASSLDHLGGYGYTF. The CDR3 nucleotides read TGTGCCAGCAGCTTAGATCATTTGGGGGGCTATGGCTACACCTTC.